The 21 T cell receptor beta chains below come from one sample, sequenced in a study of naive and memory T cell subsets. The library had UMIs added by 3' ligation of an oligonucleotide to TCR cDNA. Amplification of ligated cDNA took four PCR rounds with SP2 and nested alpha and beta constant primers. TCRdb re-analysed the UMI-ligation and nested PCR reads in MiXCR, keeping a single row per CDR3 protein. The sample has around 24,000 distinct CDR3 sequences, around 5.3% seen once. The specimen sequenced was blood. The source of these receptors is an adult in good health.

This clonotype came up many times. The chain carries TRBV6-6 and TRBJ2-7; D is perhaps TRBD1 or TRBD2 (5 bases each). There are 14 residues in the CDR3. Per the germline V gene, CDR1 is MNHNY and CDR2 is SVGAGI (reference sequence). V lost 4 bases and J lost 0, with 10 bases in between. The CDR3 DNA reads TGTGCCAGCAGTTCGGCCGGGGCCTCCTACGAGCAGTACTTC. The encoded protein is CASSSAGASYEQYF.

This clonotype was counted ten times or more. The V gene is TRBV30, the J gene TRBJ2-7, with 7 bases matching TRBD1. The V segment lost 0 bases and the J segment 3 bases; nucleotides outside the gene matches: 8. Looked up from germline, CDR1 is GTSNPN and CDR2 is SVGIG (reference sequence). This CDR3 region has 15 residues. Here the CDR3 DNA reads TGTGCCTGGAGTGTTTCGACCAACAGGGGCTACGAGCAGTACTTC. This sequence encodes CAWSVSTNRGYEQYF.

This clonotype was observed many times. The V call is TRBV7-8, the J call TRBJ1-2, with D maybe TRBD1 (6 bases). Germline V gives CDR1 SGHVS, CDR2 FQNEAQ. The CDR3 extends over 14 amino acids. Trimming removed 5 bases at V and 0 bases at J, with 10 bases between. In DNA form, the CDR3 reads TGTGCCAGCAGCATGGGACAAGCTAACTATGGCTACACCTTC. Its translation: CASSMGQANYGYTF.

This clonotype has at least ten counts. This chain links TRBV14 with TRBJ2-3; maybe TRBD1 (6 bases). The CDR3 consists of 13 residues. V lost 4 bases, J lost 3 bases, and 8 bases lay in between. Germline-derived CDR1 and CDR2 are SGHDN and FVKESK. CDR3 coding DNA: TGTGCCAGCAGCCTACAGGGAACAGATACGCAGTATTTT. Amino acids: CASSLQGTDTQYF.

In the case of this clonotype: A much bigger clone sits one base away, suggesting this may be a read error. The chain recombines TRBV28 with TRBJ2-1, with 10 bases identical to TRBD2. In germline, CDR1 is MDHEN, CDR2 SYDVKM. The CDR3 has 15 residues. The CDR3 region has the DNA TGTGCCAGCCTAAGTAGCGGGAGGCCCTACAATGAGCGGTTCTTC. Encoded protein: CASLSSGRPYNERFF.

This clonotype was recorded once. The DNA of the CDR3 is TGTGCCAGCAGCTTATCCCACAATGAGCAGTTCTTC. It translates to CASSLSHNEQFF. The chain has TRBV7-2 and TRBJ2-1; no clear D. Germline CDR1 is SGHTA and CDR2 is FQGNSA. V dropped 2 bases and J dropped 5 bases, with 4 bases sitting between them. The CDR3 contains 12 residues.

The CDR3 here is CASSQEASTSSGWGYQETQYF. As DNA, the CDR3 is TGCGCCAGCAGCCAAGAAGCCTCTACGTCTAGCGGGTGGGGGTACCAAGAGACCCAGTACTTC. The rearrangement links TRBV4-3 to TRBJ2-5; the match to TRBD2 covers 8 bases. CDR3 length equals 21 residues. Trimming took 0 bases from V and 0 from J; bases not matched to a gene: 18. From germline, CDR1 is LGHNA and CDR2 YSLEER.

This clonotype was counted many times. As DNA, the CDR3 is TGTGCCAGCAGCCCCGTGCTGAGGGCTGAGGGCACAGATACGCAGTATTTT. Translated: CASSPVLRAEGTDTQYF. The chain couples TRBV7-2 to TRBJ2-3, with a possible D match to TRBD2 (5 bases). The ends were cut back, 5 bases at V and 1 base at J, with 19 bases in the middle. This CDR3 contains 17 residues. The germline CDR1 and CDR2 sequences are SGHTA and FQGNSA.

This clonotype was counted at least ten times. The V and J genes are TRBV6-5 and TRBJ2-3; D uncertain. CDR3 length: 11 residues. The germline gives CDR1 MNHEY, CDR2 SVGAGI. V lost 3 bases and J 4 bases, leaving 2 bases between the germline ends. CDR3 protein: CASSYSDTQYF. For the CDR3, the DNA is TGTGCCAGCAGTTATTCAGATACGCAGTATTTT.

The V and J genes are TRBV6-2 or TRBV6-3 and TRBJ2-2, with 14 bases aligning to TRBD2. The CDR3 length is 17 residues. The germline gives CDR1 MNHEY, CDR2 SVGEGT. V was pared by 11 bases and J by 5 bases, with 13 bases of the junction left unmatched. CDR3 protein: CAGLGTSGSEWTGELFF. In nucleotides, the CDR3 is TGTGCCGGGCTCGGGACTAGCGGGAGCGAATGGACCGGGGAGCTGTTTTTT.

This clonotype was seen at least ten times. The V gene is TRBV29-1, the J gene TRBJ2-7; no definite D call. CDR3 size: 10 residues. From germline, CDR1 is SQVTM and CDR2 ANQGSEA. V lost 4 bases, J lost 5 bases, and 6 bases lay in between. CDR3: CSVVQHEQYF. The CDR3 region has the DNA TGCAGCGTTGTACAGCACGAGCAGTACTTC.

This clonotype has just one count. A much larger clone is a single base away; this may be a read error. In this CDR3 the conserved last residue, phenylalanine or tryptophan, is missing, so a read error is likely. The J gene is TRBJ2-3, the V gene TRBV29-1; 8 bases map to TRBD2. The CDR3 has 14 residues. V lost 3 bases and J lost 4; bases outside the gene matches: 6. Germline V gene sequence: CDR1 SQVTM, CDR2 ANQGSEA. CDR3 residues: CSVDPAGEPDTQYI. Here the CDR3 DNA reads TGCAGCGTTGACCCAGCGGGAGAGCCAGATACGCAGTATATT.

The chain recombines TRBV29-1 with TRBJ2-3; no clear D gene. This CDR3 comprises 12 residues. Germline V gene lookup returns CDR1 SQVTM and CDR2 ANQGSEA. V was clipped by 0 bases and J by 9 bases, with 10 bases between them. In DNA, the CDR3 is TGCAGCGTTGAAGAGAGCCAAGGGACGCAGTATTTT. It is translated as CSVEESQGTQYF.

Judged by abundance, this clonotype is large. The CDR3 reads CASSPLVKAGSDTEAFF. The CDR3 DNA reads TGTGCCAGCAGTCCCCTAGTAAAAGCCGGATCGGACACTGAAGCTTTCTTT. V is TRBV6-2 or TRBV6-3 and J is TRBJ1-1; D gene uncertain. This CDR3 has 17 amino acids. Looked up from germline, CDR1 is MNHEY and CDR2 is SVGEGT. Trimming took 5 bases from V and 3 from J, leaving 22 bases between them.

This clonotype was detected many times. The gene calls are TRBV28 and TRBJ2-7; D gene unclear. The V gene's germline CDR1 is MDHEN and CDR2 SYDVKM. V lost 5 bases and J 1 base, leaving 3 bases between the germline ends. There are 11 residues in the CDR3. CDR3 region: CASSQSYEQYF. Here the CDR3 DNA reads TGTGCCAGCAGTCAATCCTACGAGCAGTACTTC.

This clonotype qualifies as medium-sized. The chain couples TRBV19 to TRBJ2-2, with D unclear. The CDR3 length is 12 residues. V was shortened by 5 bases and J by 6 bases, with 7 bases between the two germline ends. Germline values: CDR1 LNHDA, CDR2 SQIVND (reference sequence). CDR3 in amino acids: CASSPVSGELFF. DNA for the CDR3: TGTGCCAGTAGTCCAGTATCCGGGGAGCTGTTTTTT.

This clonotype was observed at least ten times. The chain has TRBV29-1 and TRBJ1-1; possible D gene TRBD1, 5 bases. Germline CDR1 and CDR2: SQVTM and ANQGSEA. The V and J ends lost 4 bases and 0 bases respectively, with 6 bases between them. This CDR3 comprises 12 residues. The DNA of the CDR3 is TGCAGCGTTGGACAGCTGAACACTGAAGCTTTCTTT. Protein product: CSVGQLNTEAFF.

The J gene is TRBJ2-3, the V gene TRBV19; a weak D match, TRBD2 (5 bases). Trimming cost V 5 bases and J 4 bases, with 16 bases left between them. Germline V gives CDR1 LNHDA, CDR2 SQIVND (reference sequence). This CDR3 comprises 15 residues. The CDR3 protein is CASSVSAHPADTQYF. In nucleotides, the CDR3 is TGTGCCAGTAGTGTTAGCGCCCATCCCGCAGATACGCAGTATTTT.

This clonotype was counted many times. The CDR3 sequence: CSVEVLRDILYNEQFF. In DNA, the CDR3 is TGCAGCGTTGAAGTATTAAGGGACATATTGTACAATGAGCAGTTCTTC. V is TRBV29-1 and J is TRBJ2-1; tentatively, D is TRBD1 (6 bases). The germline V and J ends were trimmed by 1 base and 4 bases, with 17 bases remaining between them. CDR3 length equals 16 residues. The germline gives CDR1 SQVTM, CDR2 ANQGSEA.

This clonotype was picked up a small number of times. The DNA of the CDR3 is TGTGCCAGCAGCTTGGTCCCAGTAGAGGGGACTGAAGCTTTCTTT. Translated: CASSLVPVEGTEAFF. The chain combines TRBV5-6 with TRBJ1-1, with a possible D match to TRBD1 (5 bases). V lost 0 bases to trimming and J lost 5 bases, with 14 bases between them. CDR3 size: 15 residues. Germline V CDR1 and CDR2: SGHDT, YYEEEE. The whole variable domain, filled in from reference TRBV5-6 and TRBJ1-1, reads DAGVTQSPTHLIKTRGQQVTLRCSPKSGHDTVSWYQQALGQGPQFIFQYYEEEERQRGNFPDRFSGHQFPNYSSELNVNALLLGDSALYLCASSLVPVEGTEAFFGQGTRLTVV.

This clonotype was seen many times. The genes are TRBV12-3 or TRBV12-4 and TRBJ1-6; tentative D call: TRBD1 (5 bases). The CDR3 has 14 amino acids. V was clipped by 3 bases and J by 4 bases, with 7 bases between them. The CDR3 loop is CASSFRGYNSPLHF. The CDR3 nucleotides read TGTGCCAGCAGTTTTAGGGGTTATAATTCACCCCTCCACTTT.